Listed below are T cell receptor beta chains from one sample, sequenced in a study of control samples from healthy donors and cancer patients. Repertoires were generated with immunoSEQ multiplex PCR, while TCRdb's copy carries only in-frame clones and drops some. In the table there are under 300,000 clones, approximately 80% of which are singletons. Sequencing was performed on PBMCs. Receptors originate from an older woman with lung cancer. Each CDR3 is given with its conserved first and last residue. A D gene is named only where the DNA matches it firmly. The listing skips clone size in some rows; elsewhere it reads once, few, many or a size class.

clone size: -; D gene: TRBD1; V gene: TRBV5-1; J gene: TRBJ1-2; CDR3 protein: CASRTGTATRPLNYGYTF; CDR3 DNA: TGCGCCAGCAGGACCGGGACAGCTACTCGGCCCCTCAACTATGGCTACACCTTC
clone size: -; D gene: -; V gene: TRBV7-9; J gene: TRBJ2-2; CDR3 protein: CASSWGNTGELFF; CDR3 DNA: TGTGCCAGCAGCTGGGGCAACACCGGGGAGCTGTTTTTT
clone size: -; D gene: -; V gene: TRBV9; J gene: TRBJ1-1; CDR3 protein: CASSATVNTEAFF; CDR3 DNA: TGTGCCAGCAGCGCGACGGTGAACACTGAAGCTTTCTTT
clone size: -; D gene: -; V gene: TRBV10-1; J gene: TRBJ2-3; CDR3 protein: CASSVGDGGSTDTQYF; CDR3 DNA: TGCGCCAGCAGTGTCGGAGACGGGGGCAGCACAGATACGCAGTATTTT
clone size: few; D gene: -; V gene: TRBV7-3; J gene: TRBJ2-7; CDR3 protein: CASSPGASYEQYF; CDR3 DNA: TGTGCCAGCAGTCCTGGGGCTTCCTACGAGCAGTACTTC
clone size: -; D gene: -; V gene: TRBV14; J gene: TRBJ2-7; CDR3 protein: CASSQESQSASSYEQYF; CDR3 DNA: TGTGCCAGCAGCCAAGAGAGCCAGAGCGCAAGCTCCTACGAGCAGTACTTC
clone size: -; D gene: -; V gene: TRBV24-1; J gene: TRBJ1-5; CDR3 protein: CATSDRTDQPQHF; CDR3 DNA: TGTGCCACCAGCGACAGGACAGATCAGCCCCAGCATTTT
clone size: -; D gene: TRBD2; V gene: TRBV18; J gene: TRBJ2-5; CDR3 protein: CASSPLAGGRETQYF; CDR3 DNA: TGTGCCAGCTCACCCTTAGCGGGGGGCCGAGAGACCCAGTACTTC
clone size: few; D gene: -; V gene: TRBV6-1; J gene: TRBJ1-6; CDR3 protein: CASSETANSPLHF; CDR3 DNA: TGTGCCAGCAGTGAAACGGCCAATTCACCCCTCCACTTT
clone size: -; D gene: TRBD1; V gene: TRBV28; J gene: TRBJ2-1; CDR3 protein: CASNSGQGSWNEQFF; CDR3 DNA: TGTGCCAGCAACTCGGGACAGGGATCTTGGAATGAGCAGTTCTTC
clone size: -; D gene: TRBD1; V gene: TRBV30; J gene: TRBJ1-2; CDR3 protein: CAWRNRGAYNYGYTF; CDR3 DNA: TGTGCCTGGAGGAACAGGGGGGCCTATAACTATGGCTACACCTTC
clone size: -; D gene: -; V gene: TRBV28; J gene: TRBJ1-2; CDR3 protein: CASSLVQESRGYTF; CDR3 DNA: TGTGCCAGCAGTTTGGTCCAGGAATCAAGGGGCTACACCTTC
clone size: -; D gene: TRBD2; V gene: TRBV7-2; J gene: TRBJ2-1; CDR3 protein: CASSLGTSGSSYNEQFF; CDR3 DNA: TGTGCCAGCAGCTTAGGGACTAGCGGGAGCTCCTACAATGAGCAGTTCTTC
clone size: -; D gene: -; V gene: TRBV10-3; J gene: TRBJ2-1; CDR3 protein: CAITKGYEQFF; CDR3 DNA: TGTGCCATCACTAAAGGGTATGAGCAGTTCTTC
clone size: -; D gene: TRBD1; V gene: TRBV27; J gene: TRBJ1-6; CDR3 protein: CAARGDSSYNSPLHF; CDR3 DNA: TGTGCCGCCAGGGGGGACAGTTCCTATAATTCACCCCTCCACTTT
clone size: -; D gene: -; V gene: TRBV6-1; J gene: TRBJ1-2; CDR3 protein: CASSELGLYGYTF; CDR3 DNA: TGTGCCAGCAGTGAACTAGGGCTCTATGGCTACACCTTC
clone size: -; D gene: -; V gene: TRBV13; J gene: TRBJ2-1; CDR3 protein: CASSTPLAGRSYNEQFF; CDR3 DNA: TGTGCCAGCAGCACCCCACTCGCGGGACGATCCTACAATGAGCAGTTCTTC
clone size: once; D gene: TRBD1; V gene: TRBV7-8; J gene: TRBJ1-5; CDR3 protein: CASSPTYRGLNQPQHF; CDR3 DNA: TGTGCCAGCAGCCCTACTTACAGGGGACTCAATCAGCCCCAGCATTTT
clone size: -; D gene: -; V gene: TRBV7-3; J gene: TRBJ2-3; CDR3 protein: CASSSQGGGSGGDTQYF; CDR3 DNA: TGTGCCAGCAGCTCCCAGGGGGGCGGGAGCGGTGGAGATACGCAGTATTTT
clone size: -; D gene: -; V gene: TRBV7-6; J gene: TRBJ2-7; CDR3 protein: CASSLDGQGLYEQYF; CDR3 DNA: TGTGCCAGCAGCTTAGATGGGCAGGGTCTCTACGAGCAGTACTTC
clone size: -; D gene: TRBD1; V gene: TRBV5-1; J gene: TRBJ1-1; CDR3 protein: CASSLKRTGRNMNTEAFF; CDR3 DNA: TGCGCCAGCAGCCTAAAAAGGACAGGGCGTAACATGAACACTGAAGCTTTCTTT
clone size: once; D gene: -; V gene: TRBV5-6; J gene: TRBJ1-6; CDR3 protein: CASSSGLSNSPLHF; CDR3 DNA: TGTGCCAGCAGCTCGGGACTTAGTAATTCACCCCTCCACTTT
clone size: -; D gene: -; V gene: TRBV2; J gene: TRBJ2-7; CDR3 protein: CASSRTYEQYF; CDR3 DNA: TGTGCCAGCAGTCGGACCTACGAGCAGTACTTC
clone size: -; D gene: -; V gene: TRBV5-1; J gene: TRBJ2-3; CDR3 protein: CASSFGQGTDTQYF; CDR3 DNA: TGCGCCAGCAGCTTTGGTCAGGGGACAGATACGCAGTATTTT
clone size: -; D gene: TRBD1; V gene: TRBV6-1; J gene: TRBJ1-2; CDR3 protein: CASSERTGLWSGYTF; CDR3 DNA: TGTGCCAGCAGTGAGAGGACAGGGCTCTGGTCTGGCTACACCTTC
clone size: -; D gene: TRBD1; V gene: TRBV4-1; J gene: TRBJ1-6; CDR3 protein: CASSQEDRGRSSPLHF; CDR3 DNA: TGCGCCAGCAGCCAAGAGGACAGGGGTAGGAGTTCACCCCTCCACTTT
clone size: -; D gene: -; V gene: TRBV6-1; J gene: TRBJ1-5; CDR3 protein: CASSGLAGLPHYSNQPQHF; CDR3 DNA: TGTGCCAGCAGTGGGTTGGCAGGCCTTCCACACTATAGCAATCAGCCCCAGCATTTT
clone size: -; D gene: -; V gene: TRBV27; J gene: TRBJ2-2; CDR3 protein: CASRPGTLNTGELFF; CDR3 DNA: TGTGCCAGCAGGCCCGGGACCCTTAACACCGGGGAGCTGTTTTTT
clone size: few; D gene: TRBD1; V gene: TRBV19; J gene: TRBJ1-5; CDR3 protein: CASSILTGAYSNQPQHF; CDR3 DNA: TGTGCCAGTAGTATACTTACAGGGGCCTATAGCAATCAGCCCCAGCATTTT
clone size: few; D gene: -; V gene: TRBV19; J gene: TRBJ1-2; CDR3 protein: CASTREATPRYGYTF; CDR3 DNA: TGTGCCAGTACCAGGGAAGCTACCCCCCGCTATGGCTACACCTTC
clone size: -; D gene: -; V gene: TRBV2; J gene: TRBJ2-3; CDR3 protein: CASSGLGGDTQYF; CDR3 DNA: TGTGCCAGCAGTGGGCTTGGGGGGGATACGCAGTATTTT
clone size: once; D gene: -; V gene: TRBV29-1; J gene: TRBJ2-3; CDR3 protein: CSALQRTDTQYF; CDR3 DNA: TGCAGCGCACTACAACGCACAGATACGCAGTATTTT
clone size: once; D gene: -; V gene: TRBV11-2; J gene: TRBJ2-1; CDR3 protein: CASSLTLRDYNEQFF; CDR3 DNA: TGTGCCAGCAGCTTAACTCTCAGGGATTACAATGAGCAGTTCTTC
clone size: few; D gene: TRBD1; V gene: TRBV3-1/TRBV3-2; J gene: TRBJ1-1; CDR3 protein: CASSRIGQGEAFF; CDR3 DNA: TGTGCCAGCAGCCGGATCGGACAGGGCGAAGCTTTCTTT
clone size: -; D gene: TRBD1; V gene: TRBV28; J gene: TRBJ1-3; CDR3 protein: CASSSKRTGGGNTIYF; CDR3 DNA: TGTGCCAGCAGTTCAAAAAGGACAGGGGGAGGAAACACCATATATTTT
clone size: -; D gene: TRBD2; V gene: TRBV4-1; J gene: TRBJ2-2; CDR3 protein: CASSQEGSGRGELFF; CDR3 DNA: TGCGCCAGCAGCCAAGAGGGTAGCGGGCGCGGGGAGCTGTTTTTT
clone size: -; D gene: TRBD1; V gene: TRBV5-1; J gene: TRBJ1-4; CDR3 protein: CASSLLTGGDEKLFF; CDR3 DNA: TGCGCCAGCAGCTTGCTCACAGGGGGCGATGAAAAACTGTTTTTT
clone size: once; D gene: TRBD2; V gene: TRBV3-1/TRBV3-2; J gene: TRBJ2-1; CDR3 protein: CASSQMAGGARLWDEQFF; CDR3 DNA: TGTGCCAGCAGCCAAATGGCGGGGGGGGCGCGTTTATGGGATGAGCAGTTCTTC
clone size: -; D gene: -; V gene: TRBV2; J gene: TRBJ2-1; CDR3 protein: CASSVSEGAFLRNEQFF; CDR3 DNA: TGTGCCAGCAGTGTCTCCGAAGGGGCCTTCCTTAGGAATGAGCAGTTCTTC
clone size: -; D gene: -; V gene: TRBV9; J gene: TRBJ1-1; CDR3 protein: CASSPSGGGRNTEAFF; CDR3 DNA: TGTGCCAGCAGCCCCAGCGGTGGGGGGCGTAACACTGAAGCTTTCTTT
clone size: -; D gene: TRBD1; V gene: TRBV5-4; J gene: TRBJ2-7; CDR3 protein: CASSPGGSSSYEQYF; CDR3 DNA: TGTGCCAGCAGCCCAGGGGGCTCCAGCTCCTACGAGCAGTACTTC
clone size: -; D gene: -; V gene: TRBV18; J gene: TRBJ2-7; CDR3 protein: CASSPAGQGYEQYF; CDR3 DNA: TGTGCCAGCTCACCAGCCGGGCAGGGGTACGAGCAGTACTTC
clone size: few; D gene: TRBD1; V gene: TRBV15; J gene: TRBJ2-7; CDR3 protein: CATSRDRDRLYEQYF; CDR3 DNA: TGTGCCACCAGCAGAGACCGGGACAGGCTATACGAGCAGTACTTC
clone size: once; D gene: -; V gene: TRBV6-5; J gene: TRBJ2-2; CDR3 protein: CASSKSSSAGELFF; CDR3 DNA: TGTGCCAGCAGCAAAAGTTCTTCGGCCGGGGAGCTGTTTTTT
clone size: -; D gene: -; V gene: TRBV3-1/TRBV3-2; J gene: TRBJ1-6; CDR3 protein: CASSQEGTGFSPLHF; CDR3 DNA: TGTGCCAGCAGCCAAGAGGGGACGGGTTTTTCACCCCTCCACTTT
clone size: -; D gene: TRBD1; V gene: TRBV3-1/TRBV3-2; J gene: TRBJ1-5; CDR3 protein: CASSVGTEYSNQPQHF; CDR3 DNA: TGTGCCAGCAGTGTCGGGACAGAGTATAGCAATCAGCCCCAGCATTTT
clone size: once; D gene: -; V gene: TRBV16; J gene: TRBJ1-1; CDR3 protein: CASSQSSVDTEAFF; CDR3 DNA: TGTGCCAGCAGCCAATCGTCGGTTGACACTGAAGCTTTCTTT
clone size: -; D gene: -; V gene: TRBV27; J gene: TRBJ2-3; CDR3 protein: CASSLTRSTDTQYF; CDR3 DNA: TGTGCCAGCAGTTTAACGAGAAGCACAGATACGCAGTATTTT